This T cell receptor (beta chain) was recorded in a study of CD8+ T cells in alopecia areata. General study findings and limits: Scalp repertoires also include resident alphabeta T cells from normal skin.

RNA, once extracted, was reverse transcribed into cDNA for use as the sequencing template. Data came from immunoSEQ multiplex PCR; TCRdb stores just in-frame clones and leaves some out. Among 200,000 to 250,000 clones listed, approximately 72% were seen once. This sample's treatment: oral pan-JAK inhibitor, 5-10 mg twice daily. Alopecia areata patients gave lesional scalp punch biopsies and peripheral blood samples. Remarks on this clone: Its antigen is still unknown.

Trimming took 6 bases from V and 8 from J, leaving 13 bases between them. The CDR3 covers 11 residues. Per germline, CDR1 DFQATT and CDR2 SNEGSKA (reference sequence). The receptor's source is a human donor with alopecia areata. V and J are TRBV20-1 and TRBJ1-2; a weak D match, TRBD1 (6 bases). This specimen consisted of CD4+ T cells sorted from blood, obtained between weeks 43 and 45, from a patient treated with tofacitinib. The CDR3 sequence is CSAVGQQGYTF. The DNA of the CDR3 is TGCAGTGCCGTCGGACAGCAGGGCTACACCTTC.